The rows below give T cell receptor beta chains drawn from one sample of a study of cytomegalovirus exposure and HLA in healthy donors. Libraries were prepared by immunoSEQ multiplex PCR; TCRdb keeps only in-frame clonotypes and omits some of them. This sample has tens of thousands of clones, with 67% found just once. The sequenced material came from PBMCs. These receptors all come from a young man in good health and CMV-seronegative. CDR3s include the opening cysteine and the closing phenylalanine or tryptophan. The order of the fields is V gene, clone size, CDR3 protein. Clone size is stated in some rows and not others, as once, few, many or a class when expanded.

>TRBV30|.
CAWSGQAATNEKLFF
>TRBV5-1|.
CASSLGLAGSYEQYF
>TRBV5-4|.
CASSLDKLYEQYF
>TRBV19|.
CASGTGPHAPYEQYF
>TRBV29-1|.
CSVVTSGGRDTQYF
>TRBV7-8|.
CASSDLLRTGDTEAFF
>TRBV15|.
CATSREGEDIGRGEQYF
>TRBV30|.
CAWSRTDVFFCGYTF
>TRBV7-2|.
CASSPVRNPRETQYF
>TRBV7-9|few
CATGTRVHEQFF
>TRBV15|.
CATSRDLSRGYEQFF
>TRBV7-9|.
CASSFQGETQYF
>TRBV7-6|few
CASSLSAGVADTQYF